The TCR beta chain described here comes from a study of PD-L1 blockade in urothelial cancer. Whole-study context: Patients took up atezolizumab at some point between 2012 and 2014 at 1,200 mg intravenously every 3 weeks. Counts from blood samples showed a median of roughly 150,000 T cells. Male patients with bladder-origin urothelial cancer numbered about 90% of the roughly 29.

Method: immunoSEQ multiplex PCR; TCRdb's copy keeps in-frame clones and lacks some. The sample contains 60,000 to 75,000 clones, about 90% of which appear only once. The CDR3 runs to 14 residues. Trimming removed 5 bases from V and 2 bases from J; junction bases left unmatched: 4. Germline V CDR1 and CDR2: SGHNT, YENEEA. Time point given: pretreatment peripheral blood. Pretreatment sampling and on-treatment sampling together yielded between 1 and 8 samples for each patient. Sequencing used PBMCs, obtained around atezolizumab (anti-PD-L1) treatment. The sequence came from a man aged 55 to 69 with urothelial cancer. This chain uses TRBV11-3 with TRBJ2-7, with 9 nucleotides matching TRBD2. The chain's CDR3 is CASSPQRGAYEQYF. CDR3 bases: TGTGCCAGCAGCCCACAGCGGGGGGCCTACGAGCAGTACTTC. The full variable domain, its missing parts supplied by reference TRBV11-3 and TRBJ2-7, is EAGVVQSPRYKIIEKKQPVAFWCNPISGHNTLYWYLQNLGQGPELLIRYENEEAVDDSQLPKDRFSAERLKGVDSTLKIQPAELGDSAVYLCASSPQRGAYEQYFGPGTRLTVT.